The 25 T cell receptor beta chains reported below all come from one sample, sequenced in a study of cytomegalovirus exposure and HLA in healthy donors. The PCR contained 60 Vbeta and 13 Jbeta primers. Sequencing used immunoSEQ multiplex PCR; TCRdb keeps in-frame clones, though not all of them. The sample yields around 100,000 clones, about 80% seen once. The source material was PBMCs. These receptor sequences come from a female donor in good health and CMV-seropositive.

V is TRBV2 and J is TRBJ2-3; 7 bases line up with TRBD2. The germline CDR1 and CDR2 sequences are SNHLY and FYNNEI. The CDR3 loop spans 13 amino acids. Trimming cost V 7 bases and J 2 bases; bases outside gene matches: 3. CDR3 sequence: CASMAGVTDTQYF. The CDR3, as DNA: TGTGCCAGCATGGCGGGGGTCACAGATACGCAGTATTTT.

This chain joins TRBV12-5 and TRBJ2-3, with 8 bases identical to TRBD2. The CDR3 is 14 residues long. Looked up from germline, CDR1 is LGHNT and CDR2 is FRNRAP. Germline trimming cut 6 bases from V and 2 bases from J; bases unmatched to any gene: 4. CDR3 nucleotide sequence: TGTGCTAGTGGCCTAGCGGGCCCCACAGATACGCAGTATTTT. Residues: CASGLAGPTDTQYF.

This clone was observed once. Written as DNA, the CDR3 is TGTGCCAGCAGTTTTTCTCCGGGACAGACGACCTACGAGCAGTACTTC. Translating it yields CASSFSPGQTTYEQYF. The J gene is TRBJ2-7, the V gene TRBV27, with 7 bases aligning to TRBD1. The germline gives CDR1 MNHEY, CDR2 SMNVEV (reference sequence). Trimming cost V 3 bases and J 2 bases; bases outside gene matches: 10. This CDR3 comprises 16 residues.

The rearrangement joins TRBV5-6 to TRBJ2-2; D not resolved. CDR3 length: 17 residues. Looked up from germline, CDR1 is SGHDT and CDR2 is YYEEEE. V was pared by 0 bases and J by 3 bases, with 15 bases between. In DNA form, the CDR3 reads TGTGCCAGCAGCTTGGCCCCCGGAGTACCGGACACCGGGGAGCTGTTTTTT. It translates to CASSLAPGVPDTGELFF. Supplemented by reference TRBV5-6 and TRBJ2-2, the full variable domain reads DAGVTQSPTHLIKTRGQQVTLRCSPKSGHDTVSWYQQALGQGPQFIFQYYEEEERQRGNFPDRFSGHQFPNYSSELNVNALLLGDSALYLCASSLAPGVPDTGELFFGEGSRLTVL.

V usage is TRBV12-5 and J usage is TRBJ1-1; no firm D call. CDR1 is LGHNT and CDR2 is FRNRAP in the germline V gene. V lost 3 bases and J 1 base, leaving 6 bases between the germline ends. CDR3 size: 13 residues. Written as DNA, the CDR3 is TGTGCTAGTGGTTTTGGGCCGAACACTGAAGCTTTCTTT. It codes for CASGFGPNTEAFF.

The CDR3 DNA reads TGTGCCAGCAGCTTTGAGTTTGTACGCCCGGGGGGCTACACCTTC. Encoded protein: CASSFEFVRPGGYTF. The J gene is TRBJ1-2, the V gene TRBV7-8; D ambiguous. This CDR3 has 15 amino acids. CDR1 and CDR2 from the germline V gene are SGHVS and FQNEAQ. V gave up 3 bases and J gave up 8 bases, with 19 bases separating them.

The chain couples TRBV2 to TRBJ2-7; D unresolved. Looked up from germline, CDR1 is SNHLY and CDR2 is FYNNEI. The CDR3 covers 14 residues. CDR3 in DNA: TGTGCTATTTTCAAGCAGAAGGCGGCATACGAGCAGTACTTC. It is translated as CAIFKQKAAYEQYF.

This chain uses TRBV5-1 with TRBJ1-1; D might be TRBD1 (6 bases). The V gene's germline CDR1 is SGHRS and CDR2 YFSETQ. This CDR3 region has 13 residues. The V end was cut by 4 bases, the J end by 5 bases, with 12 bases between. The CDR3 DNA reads TGCGCCAGCAGCAGGCAGGGGAAAACTGAAGCTTTCTTT. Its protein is CASSRQGKTEAFF.

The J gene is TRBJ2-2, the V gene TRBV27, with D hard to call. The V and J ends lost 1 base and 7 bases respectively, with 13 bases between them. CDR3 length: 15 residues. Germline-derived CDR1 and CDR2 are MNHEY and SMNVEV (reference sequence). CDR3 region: CASSLLADADGELFF. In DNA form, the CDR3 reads TGTGCCAGCAGTTTATTGGCCGACGCGGACGGGGAGCTGTTTTTT.

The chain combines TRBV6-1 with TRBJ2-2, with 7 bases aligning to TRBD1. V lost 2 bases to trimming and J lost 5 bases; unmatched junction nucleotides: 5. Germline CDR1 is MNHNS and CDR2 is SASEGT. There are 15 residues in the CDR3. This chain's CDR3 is CASSEPGQITGELFF. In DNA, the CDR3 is TGTGCCAGCAGTGAACCGGGACAGATAACCGGGGAGCTGTTTTTT.

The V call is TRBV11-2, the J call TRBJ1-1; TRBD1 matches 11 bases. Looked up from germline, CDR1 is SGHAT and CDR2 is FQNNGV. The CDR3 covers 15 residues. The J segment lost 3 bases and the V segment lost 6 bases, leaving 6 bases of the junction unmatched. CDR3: CASRSPGQGDTEAFF. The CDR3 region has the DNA TGTGCCAGCAGATCCCCGGGACAGGGGGACACTGAAGCTTTCTTT.

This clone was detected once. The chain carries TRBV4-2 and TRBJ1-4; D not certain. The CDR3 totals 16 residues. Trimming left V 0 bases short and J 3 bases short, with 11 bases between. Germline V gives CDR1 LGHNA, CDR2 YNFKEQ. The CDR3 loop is CASSQDPRSANEKLFF. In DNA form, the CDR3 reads TGTGCCAGCAGCCAAGATCCTAGGTCAGCTAATGAAAAACTGTTTTTT.

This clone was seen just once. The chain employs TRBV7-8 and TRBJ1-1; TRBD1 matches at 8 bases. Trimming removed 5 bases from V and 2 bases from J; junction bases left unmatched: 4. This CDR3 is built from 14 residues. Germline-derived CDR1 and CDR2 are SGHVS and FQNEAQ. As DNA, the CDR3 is TGTGCCAGCAGCCAGGACAGGGCCAACACTGAAGCTTTCTTT. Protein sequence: CASSQDRANTEAFF.

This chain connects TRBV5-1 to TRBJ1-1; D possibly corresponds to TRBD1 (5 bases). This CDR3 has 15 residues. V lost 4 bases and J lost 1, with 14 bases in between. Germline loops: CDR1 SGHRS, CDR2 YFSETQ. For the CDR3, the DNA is TGCGCCAGCAGCGGGACTGAGGCTCAGAACACTGAAGCTTTCTTT. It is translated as CASSGTEAQNTEAFF.

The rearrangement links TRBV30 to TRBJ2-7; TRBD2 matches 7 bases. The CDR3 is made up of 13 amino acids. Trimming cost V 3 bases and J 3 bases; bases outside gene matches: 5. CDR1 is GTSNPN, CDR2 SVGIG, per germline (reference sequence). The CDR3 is CAWSVGLSYEQYF. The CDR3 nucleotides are TGTGCCTGGAGCGTGGGACTAAGCTACGAGCAGTACTTC.

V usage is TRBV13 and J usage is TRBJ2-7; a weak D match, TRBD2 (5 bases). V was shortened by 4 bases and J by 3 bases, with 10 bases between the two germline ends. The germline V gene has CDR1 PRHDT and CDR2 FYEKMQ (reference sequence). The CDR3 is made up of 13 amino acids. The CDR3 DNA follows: TGTGCCAGCAGCTCGGGTCGGGGCTACGAGCAGTACTTC. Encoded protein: CASSSGRGYEQYF. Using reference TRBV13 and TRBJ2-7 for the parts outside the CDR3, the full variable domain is AAGVIQSPRHLIKEKRETATLKCYPIPRHDTVYWYQQGPGQDPQFLISFYEKMQSDKGSIPDRFSAQQFSDYHSELNMSSLELGDSALYFCASSSGRGYEQYFGPGTRLTVT.

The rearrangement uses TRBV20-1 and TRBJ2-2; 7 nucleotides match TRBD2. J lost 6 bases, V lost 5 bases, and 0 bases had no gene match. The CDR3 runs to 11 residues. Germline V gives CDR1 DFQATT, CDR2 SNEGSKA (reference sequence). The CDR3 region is CSAAGAGELFF. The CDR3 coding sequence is TGCAGTGCTGCGGGAGCCGGGGAGCTGTTTTTT.

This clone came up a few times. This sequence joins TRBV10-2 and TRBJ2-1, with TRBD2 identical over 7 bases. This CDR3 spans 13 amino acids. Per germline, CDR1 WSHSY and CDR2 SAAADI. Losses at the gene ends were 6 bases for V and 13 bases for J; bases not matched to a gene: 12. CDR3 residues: CASRQQTSSLQFF. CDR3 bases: TGCGCCAGCAGACAACAGACTAGCAGTCTTCAGTTCTTC.

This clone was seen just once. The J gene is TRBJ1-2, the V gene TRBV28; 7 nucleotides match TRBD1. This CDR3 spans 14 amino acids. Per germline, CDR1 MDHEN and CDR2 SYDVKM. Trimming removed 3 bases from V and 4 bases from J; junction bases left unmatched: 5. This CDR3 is CASSLTGNVYGYTF. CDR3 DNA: TGTGCCAGCAGTTTGACAGGGAACGTCTATGGCTACACCTTC.

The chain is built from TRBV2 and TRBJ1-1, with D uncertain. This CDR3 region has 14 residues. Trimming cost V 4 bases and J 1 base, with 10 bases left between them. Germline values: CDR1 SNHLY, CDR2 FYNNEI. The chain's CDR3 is CASSAALANTEAFF. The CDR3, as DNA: TGTGCCAGCAGTGCTGCTTTAGCGAACACTGAAGCTTTCTTT.

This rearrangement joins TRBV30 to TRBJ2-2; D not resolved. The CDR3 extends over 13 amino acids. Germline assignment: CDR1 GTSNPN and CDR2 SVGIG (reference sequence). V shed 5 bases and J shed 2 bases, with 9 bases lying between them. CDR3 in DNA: TGTGCCTGGGGCCAAATCAACACCGGGGAGCTGTTTTTT. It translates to CAWGQINTGELFF.

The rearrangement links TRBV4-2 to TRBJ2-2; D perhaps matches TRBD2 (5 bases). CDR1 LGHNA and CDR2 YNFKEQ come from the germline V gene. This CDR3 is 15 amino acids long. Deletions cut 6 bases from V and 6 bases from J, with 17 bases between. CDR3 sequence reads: CASSLNTGIAGELFF. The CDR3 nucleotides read TGTGCCAGCAGTCTTAATACGGGAATCGCCGGGGAGCTGTTTTTT.

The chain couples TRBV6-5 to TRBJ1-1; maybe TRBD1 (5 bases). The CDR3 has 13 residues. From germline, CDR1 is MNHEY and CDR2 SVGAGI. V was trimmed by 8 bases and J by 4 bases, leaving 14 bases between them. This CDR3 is CASSGVGGTEAFF. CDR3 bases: TGTGCCAGCTCGGGGGTTGGCGGCACTGAAGCTTTCTTT.

The CDR3 region is CASSLTSGRSETQYF. The CDR3 region has the DNA TGCGCCAGCAGCTTGACCAGCGGGAGGTCGGAGACCCAGTACTTC. The chain is built from TRBV5-1 and TRBJ2-5; 9 bases align to TRBD2. The V segment lost 1 base and the J segment 5 bases; nucleotides outside the gene matches: 6. The CDR3 length is 15 residues. Germline V lookup: CDR1 SGHRS, CDR2 YFSETQ.

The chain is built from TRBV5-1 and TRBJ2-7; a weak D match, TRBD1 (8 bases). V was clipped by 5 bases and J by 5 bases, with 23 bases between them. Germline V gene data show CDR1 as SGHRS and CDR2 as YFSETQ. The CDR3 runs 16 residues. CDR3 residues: CASSGTGGGPIDEQYF. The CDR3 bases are TGCGCCAGCAGTGGAACAGGGGGAGGGCCGATAGACGAGCAGTACTTC.